The 13 T cell receptor beta chains given below trace back to one sample, sequenced in a study of T cells in Graves' hyperthyroidism and ophthalmopathy. Template material for amplifying TCR beta CDR3 regions consisted of RNA transcripts. The HTBI primer set was used in a first-round RT-PCR of the TCR CDR3. In TCRdb, the multiplex PCR reads were re-called with MiXCR into one record per CDR3 protein. Seen here are around 250,000 distinct CDR3 sequences, approximately 23% observed once, and the top ten hold about a third. Sequences were obtained from blood. The receptors here all came from a woman aged 40 to 50 with Graves' ophthalmopathy.

At least ten counts were recorded for this clonotype. The V gene is TRBV2, the J gene TRBJ1-1; 7 bases map to TRBD1. V trimming: 1 base; J trimming: 4 bases; junction bases outside the gene matches: 9. Germline assignment: CDR1 SNHLY and CDR2 FYNNEI. This CDR3 is built from 16 residues. The CDR3 sequence is CASSEGDSREFTEAFF. The CDR3 bases are TGTGCCAGCAGTGAAGGGGACAGCCGGGAGTTCACTGAAGCTTTCTTT.

This clonotype was observed many times. The chain carries TRBV20-1 and TRBJ2-2; 12 bases match TRBD2. The CDR3 totals 16 residues. After removal of 4 bases from V and 3 bases from J, the junction contained 6 bases not matched to a gene. Germline loops: CDR1 DFQATT, CDR2 SNEGSKA (reference sequence). CDR3 in amino acids: CSAMTSGRSYTGELFF. The CDR3 bases are TGCAGTGCTATGACTAGCGGGAGAAGTTACACCGGGGAGCTGTTTTTT.

This chain links TRBV24-1 with TRBJ2-5; tentatively, D is TRBD1 (6 bases). Trimming cost V 5 bases and J 4 bases, with 19 bases left between them. The CDR3 has 16 residues. Germline V gene lookup returns CDR1 KGHDR and CDR2 SFDVKD. In DNA form, the CDR3 reads TGTGCCACCAGTGGAACGGGACATGCCGATAGAGAGACCCAGTACTTC. Residues: CATSGTGHADRETQYF.

The rearrangement links TRBV6-2 or TRBV6-3 to TRBJ1-2, with 7 bases that match TRBD1. This CDR3 has 13 residues. Germline V gives CDR1 MNHEY, CDR2 SVGEGT. J was trimmed by 7 bases and V by 4 bases; bases with no gene match: 6. CDR3 bases: TGTGCCAGCAGTTCGACAGGGTCCGGTGGCTACACCTTC. It is translated as CASSSTGSGGYTF.

There are many counts of this clonotype. The chain combines TRBV6-1 with TRBJ2-7, with 9 nucleotides matching TRBD2. Germline V CDR1 and CDR2: MNHNS, SASEGT. With V trimmed by 1 base and J by 5 bases, 6 bases remained unmatched. This CDR3 has 15 amino acids. In nucleotides, the CDR3 is TGTGCCAGCAGTGAAGGGGCGGGAGGGCCCAACGAGCAGTACTTC. It encodes CASSEGAGGPNEQYF.

This clonotype was observed many times. The V gene is TRBV29-1, the J gene TRBJ1-5; tentative D call: TRBD1 (5 bases). Germline V gives CDR1 SQVTM, CDR2 ANQGSEA. V shed 4 bases and J shed 6 bases, with 13 bases lying between them. The CDR3 has 13 amino acids. Written as DNA, the CDR3 is TGCAGCGTTGGGACCGGCGGGGGTCAGCCCCAGCATTTT. Translation gives CSVGTGGGQPQHF. Together with reference TRBV29-1 and TRBJ1-5, the CDR3 gives the full variable domain: SAVISQKPSRDICQRGTSLTIQCQVDSQVTMMFWYRQQPGQSLTLIATANQGSEATYESGFVIDKFPISRPNLTFSTLTVSNMSPEDSSIYLCSVGTGGGQPQHFGDGTRLSIL.

This clonotype was picked up a small number of times. The chain combines TRBV2 with TRBJ1-6, with D unresolved. The length of the CDR3 is 16 residues. The V and J ends lost 10 bases and 0 bases respectively, with 16 bases between them. Germline CDR1 reads SNHLY; CDR2 reads FYNNEI. Here the CDR3 DNA reads TGTGCCACCTCGGGAGAGAAAGCCTCCTATAATTCACCCCTCCACTTT. Translating gives CATSGEKASYNSPLHF.

This clonotype appeared many times. The rearrangement links TRBV20-1 to TRBJ2-7; D unresolved. This CDR3 region has 11 residues. CDR1 DFQATT and CDR2 SNEGSKA come from the germline V gene (reference sequence). V lost 5 bases and J lost 6, with 11 bases in between. This CDR3 reads CSASTPAEQYF. CDR3 nucleotide sequence: TGCAGTGCTTCGACTCCAGCCGAGCAGTACTTC.

This clonotype was seen many times. The gene calls are TRBV2 and TRBJ1-6; no clear D. V was trimmed by 8 bases and J by 9 bases, leaving 8 bases between them. CDR3 size: 11 residues. The germline gives CDR1 SNHLY, CDR2 FYNNEI. Here the CDR3 reads CASLNSSPLHF. The CDR3 DNA sequence: TGTGCCAGCCTCAATTCTTCACCCCTCCACTTT.

The V gene is TRBV6-2 or TRBV6-3, the J gene TRBJ2-7, with 8 nucleotides matching TRBD2. Germline V gene lookup returns CDR1 MNHEY and CDR2 SVGEGT. The CDR3 has 18 amino acids. With 5 bases clipped from V and 5 bases from J, the junction kept 20 bases outside the gene matches. The CDR3 sequence is CASSLHGERSAGVNEQYF. DNA of the CDR3: TGTGCCAGCAGTCTCCACGGGGAAAGGTCAGCGGGAGTCAACGAGCAGTACTTC.

This clonotype was seen a handful of times. The chain combines TRBV13 with TRBJ2-3; TRBD1 might be the D (5 bases). The CDR3 loop spans 15 amino acids. The germline V gene has CDR1 PRHDT and CDR2 FYEKMQ (reference sequence). V was shortened by 4 bases and J by 6 bases, with 17 bases between the two germline ends. The CDR3, as DNA: TGTGCCAGCAGCTCTCTCGACAGCGCTACGGATACGCAGTATTTT. It is translated as CASSSLDSATDTQYF.

At least ten counts were recorded for this clonotype. The V gene is TRBV30, the J gene TRBJ1-1; unclear D gene. Germline V gene sequence: CDR1 GTSNPN, CDR2 SVGIG (reference sequence). V lost 0 bases, J lost 4 bases, and 9 bases lay in between. The CDR3 totals 13 residues. Here the CDR3 reads CAWSVGSGTEAFF. The CDR3 DNA reads as TGTGCCTGGAGTGTTGGCAGCGGCACTGAAGCTTTCTTT.

This clonotype was recorded at least ten times. The chain combines TRBV6-5 with TRBJ2-2; no firm D call. This CDR3 has 13 residues. Germline-derived CDR1 and CDR2 are MNHEY and SVGAGI. The V and J ends lost 9 bases and 5 bases respectively, with 13 bases between them. CDR3 sequence (DNA): TGTGCCAGTTACCAGCTCGGGACCGGGGAGCTGTTTTTT. It codes for CASYQLGTGELFF.